The 8 T cell receptor beta chains below all came from one sample that was sequenced in a study of Ad26.COV2.S vaccination and SARS-CoV-2 variants. TCRdb's table, derived via immunoSEQ multiplex PCR, lists solely in-frame clones and lacks some. This table holds more than 150,000 clones, 87% found once. The input for sequencing was peripheral blood, taken after recovery from COVID-19. These receptor sequences come from a human donor who had recovered from COVID-19.

The chain joins TRBV2 to TRBJ2-7; D gene unclear. Germline-derived CDR1 and CDR2 are SNHLY and FYNNEI. V was trimmed by 6 bases and J by 3 bases, leaving 12 bases between them. The CDR3 runs to 13 residues. The CDR3 sequence: CASRVSRGYEQYF. In DNA form, the CDR3 reads TGTGCCAGCAGGGTCTCTAGAGGCTACGAGCAGTACTTC.

The chain combines TRBV7-3 with TRBJ2-4; maybe TRBD1 (6 bases). Trimming took 5 bases from V and 0 from J, leaving 26 bases between them. Germline CDR1 SGHTA, CDR2 FQGTGA. This CDR3 is built from 20 residues. The CDR3 coding sequence is TGTGCCAGCAGCCCCCCCCCGACAGGTCCCCTATTCTTAGCCAAAAACATTCAGTACTTC. It encodes CASSPPPTGPLFLAKNIQYF.

Points on this clone: Distinct nucleotide sequences in the sample also encode this CDR3. The gene calls are TRBV18 and TRBJ2-3; D not resolved. Trimming removed 0 bases from V and 0 bases from J, with 1 base in between. CDR1 is KGHSH, CDR2 LQKENI, per germline. CDR3 length equals 13 residues. The CDR3 sequence: CASSPPSTDTQYF. The CDR3 coding sequence is TGTGCCAGCTCACCACCGAGCACAGATACGCAGTATTTT.

This clone was seen just once. This chain uses TRBV5-1 with TRBJ2-3; 7 bases are shared with TRBD2. Germline-derived CDR1 and CDR2 are SGHRS and YFSETQ. The CDR3 totals 16 residues. Trimming at V came to 0 bases and at J to 2 bases, leaving 6 bases not matched to a gene. The CDR3 nucleotides read TGCGCCAGCAGCTTGGAGGCTAGCGGACACACAGATACGCAGTATTTT. It specifies CASSLEASGHTDTQYF.

The J gene is TRBJ2-5, the V gene TRBV18; perhaps TRBD1 as D (6 bases). Germline CDR1 and CDR2: KGHSH and LQKENI. V shed 2 bases and J shed 2 bases, with 12 bases lying between them. This CDR3 has 15 amino acids. The DNA of the CDR3 is TGTGCCAGCTCACCAGAAGGGGGTCGTCAAGAGACCCAGTACTTC. Encoded protein: CASSPEGGRQETQYF.

V usage is TRBV18 and J usage is TRBJ1-1; D is undetermined. The length of the CDR3 is 15 residues. With 2 bases removed from V and 5 bases from J, the gap between germline ends came to 15 bases. Germline V CDR1 and CDR2: KGHSH, LQKENI. CDR3 sequence: CASSPTVASGTEAFF. The CDR3 DNA reads TGTGCCAGCTCACCAACGGTGGCGTCGGGGACTGAAGCTTTCTTT.

The chain couples TRBV3-1 (or the pseudogene TRBV3-2) to TRBJ2-5; possibly TRBD2 for D (6 bases). CDR3 size: 15 residues. CDR1 and CDR2 (germline): LGHDT, YNNKEL (reference sequence). Between the trimmed V and J ends, which lost 4 bases and 2 bases, there was a span of 14 bases. The CDR3: CASSRALASQETQYF. The CDR3 region has the DNA TGTGCCAGCAGCCGAGCACTAGCTTCTCAAGAGACCCAGTACTTC.

CDR3 in amino acids: CAWSLDWDTEAFF. The CDR3 DNA follows: TGTGCCTGGAGCCTAGATTGGGACACTGAAGCTTTCTTT. The chain employs TRBV30 and TRBJ1-1, with D uncertain. From germline, CDR1 is GTSNPN and CDR2 SVGIG (reference sequence). The CDR3 runs to 13 residues. Trimming pared 3 bases from V and 3 bases from J, leaving 11 bases between.